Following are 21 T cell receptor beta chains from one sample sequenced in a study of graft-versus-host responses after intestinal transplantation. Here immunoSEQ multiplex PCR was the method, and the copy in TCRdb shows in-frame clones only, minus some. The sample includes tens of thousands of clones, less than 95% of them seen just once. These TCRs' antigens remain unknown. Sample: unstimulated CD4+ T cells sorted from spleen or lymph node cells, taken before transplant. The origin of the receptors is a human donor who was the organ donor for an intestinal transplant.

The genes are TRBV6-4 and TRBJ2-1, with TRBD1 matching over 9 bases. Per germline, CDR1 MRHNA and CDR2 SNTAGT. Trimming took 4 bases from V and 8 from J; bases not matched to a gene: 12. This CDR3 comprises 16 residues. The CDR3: CASSASGTGSYYEQFF. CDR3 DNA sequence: TGTGCCAGCAGTGCGTCCGGGACAGGGTCGTACTATGAGCAGTTCTTC.

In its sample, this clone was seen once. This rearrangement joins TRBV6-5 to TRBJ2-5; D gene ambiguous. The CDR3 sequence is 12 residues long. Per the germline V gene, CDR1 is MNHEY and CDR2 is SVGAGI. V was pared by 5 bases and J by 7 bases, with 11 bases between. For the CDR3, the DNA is TGTGCCAGCAGTCAAAGTGTGGGGACCCAGTACTTC. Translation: CASSQSVGTQYF.

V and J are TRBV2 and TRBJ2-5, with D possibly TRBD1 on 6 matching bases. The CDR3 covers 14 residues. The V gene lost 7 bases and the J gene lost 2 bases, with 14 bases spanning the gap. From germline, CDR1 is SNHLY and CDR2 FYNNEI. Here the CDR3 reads CASKSDRNQETQYF. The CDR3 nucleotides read TGTGCCAGCAAGTCAGACAGGAATCAAGAGACCCAGTACTTC. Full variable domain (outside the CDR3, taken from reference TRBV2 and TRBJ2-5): EPEVTQTPSHQVTQMGQEVILRCVPISNHLYFYWYRQILGQKVEFLVSFYNNEISEKSEIFDDQFSVERPDGSNFTLKIRSTKLEDSAMYFCASKSDRNQETQYFGPGTRLLVL.

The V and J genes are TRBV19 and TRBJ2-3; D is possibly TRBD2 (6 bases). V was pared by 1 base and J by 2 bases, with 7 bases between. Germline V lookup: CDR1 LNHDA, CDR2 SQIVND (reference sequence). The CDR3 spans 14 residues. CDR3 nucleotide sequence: TGTGCCAGTAGTATAGGCGGGAACACAGATACGCAGTATTTT. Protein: CASSIGGNTDTQYF.

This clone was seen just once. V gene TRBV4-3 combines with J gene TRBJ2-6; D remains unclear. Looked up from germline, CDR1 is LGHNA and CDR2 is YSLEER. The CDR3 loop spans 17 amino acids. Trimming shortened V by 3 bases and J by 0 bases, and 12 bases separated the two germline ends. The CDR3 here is CASSQAWFNSGANVLTF. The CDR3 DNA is TGCGCCAGCAGCCAGGCTTGGTTCAACTCTGGGGCCAACGTCCTGACTTTC.

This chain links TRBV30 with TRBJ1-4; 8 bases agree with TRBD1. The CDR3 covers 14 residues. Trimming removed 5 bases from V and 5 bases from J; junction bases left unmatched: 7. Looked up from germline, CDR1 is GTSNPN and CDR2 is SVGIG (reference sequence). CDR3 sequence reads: CAWGPDRENEKLFF. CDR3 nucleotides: TGTGCCTGGGGACCGGACAGGGAAAATGAAAAACTGTTTTTT.

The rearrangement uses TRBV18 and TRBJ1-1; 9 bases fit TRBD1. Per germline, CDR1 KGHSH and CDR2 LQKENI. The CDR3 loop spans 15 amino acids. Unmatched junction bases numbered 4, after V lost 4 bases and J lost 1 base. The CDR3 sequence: CASSLQGAPNTEAFF. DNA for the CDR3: TGTGCCAGCTCACTACAGGGGGCCCCGAACACTGAAGCTTTCTTT.

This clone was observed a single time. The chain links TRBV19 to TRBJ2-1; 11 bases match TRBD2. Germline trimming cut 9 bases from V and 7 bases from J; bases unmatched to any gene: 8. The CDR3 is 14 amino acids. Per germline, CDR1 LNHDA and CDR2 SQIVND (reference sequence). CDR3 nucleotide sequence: TGTGCCAGCACCCCTAGCGGGGGGCGGAATGAGCAGTTCTTC. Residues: CASTPSGGRNEQFF.

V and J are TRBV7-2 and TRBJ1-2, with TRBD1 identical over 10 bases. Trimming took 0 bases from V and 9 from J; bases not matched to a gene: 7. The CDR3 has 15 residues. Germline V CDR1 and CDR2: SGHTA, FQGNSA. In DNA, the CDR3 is TGTGCCAGCAGCTTAGCCCTCGACAGGGGGCTGAGCTACACCTTC. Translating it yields CASSLALDRGLSYTF.

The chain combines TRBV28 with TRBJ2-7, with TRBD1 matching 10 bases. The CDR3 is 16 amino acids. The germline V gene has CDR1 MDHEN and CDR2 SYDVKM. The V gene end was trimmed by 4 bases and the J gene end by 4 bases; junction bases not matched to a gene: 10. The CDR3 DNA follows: TGTGCCAGCAGTTCGACGACAGGGGGCAAGTCTTACGAGCAGTACTTC. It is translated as CASSSTTGGKSYEQYF.

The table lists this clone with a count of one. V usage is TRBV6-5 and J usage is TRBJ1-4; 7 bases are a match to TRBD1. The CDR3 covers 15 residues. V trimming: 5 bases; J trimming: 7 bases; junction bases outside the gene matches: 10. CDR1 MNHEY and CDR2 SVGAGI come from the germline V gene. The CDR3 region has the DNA TGTGCCAGCAGTGGTACGACAGGGAGGACTGAAAAACTGTTTTTT. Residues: CASSGTTGRTEKLFF.

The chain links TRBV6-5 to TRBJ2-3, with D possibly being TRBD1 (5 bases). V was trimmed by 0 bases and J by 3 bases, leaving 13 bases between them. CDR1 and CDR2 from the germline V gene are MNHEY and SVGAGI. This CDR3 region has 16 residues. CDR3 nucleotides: TGTGCCAGCAGTTACTCGGGCGGACAAAGTACAGATACGCAGTATTTT. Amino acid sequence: CASSYSGGQSTDTQYF.

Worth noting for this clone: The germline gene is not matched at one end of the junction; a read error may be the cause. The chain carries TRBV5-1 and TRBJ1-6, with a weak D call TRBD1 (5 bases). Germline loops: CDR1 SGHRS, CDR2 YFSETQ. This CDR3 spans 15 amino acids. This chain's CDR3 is CATRDAPSYDSPLHF. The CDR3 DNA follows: TGCGCCACACGGGACGCACCCTCCTATGATTCACCCCTCCACTTT.

In nucleotides, the CDR3 is TGTGCCAGCAGCTTGGGACAGGGGGGCACTGAAGCTTTCTTT. Translation gives CASSLGQGGTEAFF. The chain uses TRBV11-2 and TRBJ1-1, with 11 bases fitting TRBD1. Germline-derived CDR1 and CDR2 are SGHAT and FQNNGV. This CDR3 has 14 amino acids. J lost 4 bases, V lost 3 bases, and 1 base had no gene match.

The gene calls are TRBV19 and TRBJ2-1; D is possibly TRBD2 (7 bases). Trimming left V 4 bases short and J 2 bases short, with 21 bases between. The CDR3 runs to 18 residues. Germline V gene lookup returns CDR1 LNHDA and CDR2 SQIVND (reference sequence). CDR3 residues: CASSTSRWGGSTYNEQFF. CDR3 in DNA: TGTGCCAGTAGTACCTCTAGGTGGGGGGGCTCGACCTACAATGAGCAGTTCTTC. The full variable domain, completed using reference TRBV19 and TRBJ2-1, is DGGITQSPKYLFRKEGQNVTLSCEQNLNHDAMYWYRQDPGQGLRLIYYSQIVNDFQKGDIAEGYSVSREKKESFPLTVTSAQKNPTAFYLCASSTSRWGGSTYNEQFFGPGTRLTVL.

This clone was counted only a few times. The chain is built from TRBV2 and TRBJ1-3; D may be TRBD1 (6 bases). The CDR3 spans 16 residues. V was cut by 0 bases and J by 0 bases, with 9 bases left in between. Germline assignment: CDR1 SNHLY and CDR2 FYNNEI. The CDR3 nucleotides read TGTGCCAGCAGTGAAGCGCTGACAGGCTCTGGAAACACCATATATTTT. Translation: CASSEALTGSGNTIYF.

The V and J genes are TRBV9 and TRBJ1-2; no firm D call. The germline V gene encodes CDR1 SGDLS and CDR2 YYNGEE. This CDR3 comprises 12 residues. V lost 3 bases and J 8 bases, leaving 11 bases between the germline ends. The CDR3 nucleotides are TGTGCCAGCAGCGGAGTAGGGAGCGGCTACACCTTC. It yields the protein CASSGVGSGYTF.

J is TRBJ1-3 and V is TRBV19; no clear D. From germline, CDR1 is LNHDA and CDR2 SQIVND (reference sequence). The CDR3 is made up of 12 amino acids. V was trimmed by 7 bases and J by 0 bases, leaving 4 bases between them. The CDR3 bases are TGTGCCAGTACCGGCTCTGGAAACACCATATATTTT. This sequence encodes CASTGSGNTIYF.

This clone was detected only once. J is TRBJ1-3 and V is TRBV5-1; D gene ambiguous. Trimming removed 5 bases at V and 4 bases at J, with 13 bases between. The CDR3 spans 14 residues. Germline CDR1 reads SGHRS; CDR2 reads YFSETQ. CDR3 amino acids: CASSRGSRGNTIYF. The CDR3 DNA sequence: TGCGCCAGCAGTCGGGGATCCAGGGGAAACACCATATATTTT.

The CDR3 region is CASSFRQGNNEQFF. In DNA, the CDR3 is TGTGCCAGCAGCTTCCGACAGGGGAACAATGAGCAGTTCTTC. This chain links TRBV9 with TRBJ2-1; TRBD1 matches at 8 bases. Trimming cost V 4 bases and J 5 bases; bases outside gene matches: 5. The length of the CDR3 is 14 residues. Germline V gene data show CDR1 as SGDLS and CDR2 as YYNGEE.

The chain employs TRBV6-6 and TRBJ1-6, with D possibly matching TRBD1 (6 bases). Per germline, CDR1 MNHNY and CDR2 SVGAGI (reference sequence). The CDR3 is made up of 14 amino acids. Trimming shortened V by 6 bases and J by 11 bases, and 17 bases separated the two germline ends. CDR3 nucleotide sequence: TGTGCCAGCAGAAACAGGGCGGTCATTGCACCCCTCCACTTT. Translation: CASRNRAVIAPLHF.